This T cell receptor beta chain was found in a study of OX40 agonist ivuxolimab in advanced cancers. The method was immunoSEQ multiplex PCR; TCRdb's version includes in-frame clones alone and lacks a portion of them. The table shows around 65,000 clones, with about 85% occurring only once. The ends lost 4 bases at V and 7 bases at J; junction bases unmatched: 11. CDR1 is SQVTM, CDR2 ANQGSEA, per germline. CDR3 length: 16 residues. The source of this sequence is an adult with an advanced solid tumor such as melanoma, head and neck, liver or kidney cancer. The chain is built from TRBV29-1 and TRBJ2-1, with 12 positions matching TRBD2. The material was CD4+ or CD8+ T cells sorted from blood, obtained in a trial of the OX40 agonist ivuxolimab. CDR3 residues: CSVVWTSGDLRNEQFF. The CDR3 DNA reads TGCAGCGTTGTATGGACTAGCGGGGACCTAAGGAATGAGCAGTTCTTC.